This T cell receptor beta chain was obtained from a study of shared clonotypes between healthy human individuals. Study-level background: Sampling drew on donors who were two women and a few men aged 18 to 49. CD4 naive and memory got three plates each, CD8 naive two, CD8 memory one.

The length of the CDR3 is 15 residues. Trimming left V 0 bases short and J 0 bases short, with 9 bases between. In germline, CDR1 is KGHSH, CDR2 LQKENI. It was CD45RO-negative cells, positively selected for CCR7, that made up naive CD8 cells, with terminally differentiated effector memory CD45RA+ cells excluded. For sorted subsets, about 0.2 ug DNA per replicate equaled 30,000 or so T cell genomes. Original methodology: From ImmunoSEQ came sequences covering only the junction and carrying no quality scores, so filtering differed. Assay used: immunoSEQ multiplex PCR; TCRdb lists only in-frame clones, some missing. V and J calls and clone size are given by that table; D and trimming were obtained from the DNA. The sample contains roughly 810,000 clones, about 96% of which appear only once.

The chain carries TRBV18 and TRBJ2-7; D not certain. The TCR sequence derives from a man under 40 in good health. Sample: naive CD8+ T cells sorted from blood. CDR3 nucleotides: TGTGCCAGCTCACCACCGAACGCGAACTCCTACGAGCAGTACTTC. This codes for CASSPPNANSYEQYF.